The entry that follows covers one T cell receptor (beta chain) sequence. Its target is unknown. The PCR used 60 Vbeta and 13 Jbeta primers. Clones were sequenced by immunoSEQ multiplex PCR, and TCRdb holds only the in-frame ones, with some missing. The sample has about 140,000 clones, roughly three quarters seen once. Germline V gene data show CDR1 as SGHDT and CDR2 as YYEEEE. The V segment lost 5 bases and the J segment 9 bases; nucleotides outside the gene matches: 6. The CDR3 loop spans 14 amino acids. The data belong to a study of cytomegalovirus exposure and HLA in healthy donors. Turning to the study itself: Tens of millions of unique TCR sequences came from HLA-typed donors in an early release.

Whole-study findings and limits: As a later analysis showed, a missense DCLRE1C variant was linked to trimming of TCR beta V- and J-genes. Some V segments could not be told apart, so they were left out, TRBV6-2 and TRBV6-3 among them.

The receptor was derived from a woman aged 45-65 years in good health and CMV-seronegative. The chain couples TRBV5-6 to TRBJ1-6; 9 bases are a match to TRBD1. Sequenced input: PBMCs. This CDR3 is CASSWDRVLSPLHF. The CDR3 DNA reads TGTGCCAGCAGTTGGGACAGGGTACTTTCACCCCTCCACTTT.